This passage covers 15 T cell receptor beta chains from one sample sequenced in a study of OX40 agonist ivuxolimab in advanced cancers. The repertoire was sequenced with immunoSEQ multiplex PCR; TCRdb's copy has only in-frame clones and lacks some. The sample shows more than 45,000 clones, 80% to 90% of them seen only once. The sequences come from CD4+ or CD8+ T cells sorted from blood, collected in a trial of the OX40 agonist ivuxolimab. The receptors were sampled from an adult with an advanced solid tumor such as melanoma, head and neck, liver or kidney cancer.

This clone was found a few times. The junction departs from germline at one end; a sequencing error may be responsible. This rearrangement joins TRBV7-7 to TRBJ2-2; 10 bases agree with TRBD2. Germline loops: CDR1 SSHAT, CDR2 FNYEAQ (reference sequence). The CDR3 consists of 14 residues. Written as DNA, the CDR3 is TGTGCTAGCAGTCTAGCGGGAGACACCGGGGAGCTGTTTTTT. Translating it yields CASSLAGDTGELFF.

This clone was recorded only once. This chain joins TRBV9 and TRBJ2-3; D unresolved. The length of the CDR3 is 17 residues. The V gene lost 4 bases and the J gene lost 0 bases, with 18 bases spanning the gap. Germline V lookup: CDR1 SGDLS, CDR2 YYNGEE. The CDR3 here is CASSPWGSRSSTDTQYF. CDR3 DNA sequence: TGTGCCAGCAGCCCTTGGGGTAGCAGATCTAGCACAGATACGCAGTATTTT.

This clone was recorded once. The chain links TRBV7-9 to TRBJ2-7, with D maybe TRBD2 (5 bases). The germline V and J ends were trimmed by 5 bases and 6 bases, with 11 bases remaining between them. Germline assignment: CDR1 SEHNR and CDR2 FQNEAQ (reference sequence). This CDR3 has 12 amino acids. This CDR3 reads CASSPGEREQYF. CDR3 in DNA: TGTGCCAGCAGCCCCGGGGAACGCGAGCAGTACTTC.

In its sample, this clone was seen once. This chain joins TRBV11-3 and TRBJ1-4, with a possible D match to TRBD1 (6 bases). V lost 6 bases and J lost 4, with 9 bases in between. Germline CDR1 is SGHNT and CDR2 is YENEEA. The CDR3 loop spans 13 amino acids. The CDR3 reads CASRGRGNEKLFF. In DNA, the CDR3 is TGTGCCAGCAGAGGCAGGGGTAATGAAAAACTGTTTTTT.

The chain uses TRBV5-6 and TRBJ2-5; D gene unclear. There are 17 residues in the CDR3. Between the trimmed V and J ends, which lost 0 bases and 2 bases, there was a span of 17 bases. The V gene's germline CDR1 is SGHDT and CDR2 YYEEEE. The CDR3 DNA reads TGTGCCAGCAGCTTGGCCAAAGGTTTGGCCCCACAAGAGACCCAGTACTTC. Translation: CASSLAKGLAPQETQYF.

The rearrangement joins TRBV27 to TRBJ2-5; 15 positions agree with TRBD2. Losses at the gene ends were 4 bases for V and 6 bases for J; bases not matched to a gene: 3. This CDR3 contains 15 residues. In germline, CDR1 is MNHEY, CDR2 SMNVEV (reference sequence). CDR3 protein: CASSSGTSGRKTQYF. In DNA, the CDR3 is TGTGCCAGCAGTTCCGGGACTAGCGGGAGGAAGACCCAGTACTTC.

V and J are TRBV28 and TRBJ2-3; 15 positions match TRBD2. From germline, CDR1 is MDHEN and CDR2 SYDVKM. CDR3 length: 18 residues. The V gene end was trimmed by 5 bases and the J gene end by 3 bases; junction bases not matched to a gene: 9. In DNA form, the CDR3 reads TGTGCCAGCAGTACCGGGGGACTAGCGGGAGGCGGGACAGATACGCAGTATTTT. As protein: CASSTGGLAGGGTDTQYF.

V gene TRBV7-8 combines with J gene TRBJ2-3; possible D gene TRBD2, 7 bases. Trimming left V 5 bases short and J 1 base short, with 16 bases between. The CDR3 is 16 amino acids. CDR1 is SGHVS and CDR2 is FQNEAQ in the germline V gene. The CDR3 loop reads CASSPLRGGRTDTQYF. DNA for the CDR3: TGTGCCAGCAGCCCCCTAAGGGGGGGACGCACAGATACGCAGTATTTT.

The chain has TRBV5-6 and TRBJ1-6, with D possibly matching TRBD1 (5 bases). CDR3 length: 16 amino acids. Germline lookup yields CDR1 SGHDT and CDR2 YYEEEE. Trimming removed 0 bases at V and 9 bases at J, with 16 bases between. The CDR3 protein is CASSLGSGREFSPLHF. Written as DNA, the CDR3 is TGTGCCAGCAGCTTGGGTTCGGGCAGGGAGTTTTCACCCCTCCACTTT.

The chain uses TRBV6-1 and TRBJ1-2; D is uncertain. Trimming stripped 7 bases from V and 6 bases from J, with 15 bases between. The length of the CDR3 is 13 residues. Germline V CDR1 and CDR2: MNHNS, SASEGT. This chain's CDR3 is CASTERGNHGYTF. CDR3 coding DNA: TGTGCCAGCACAGAAAGAGGGAATCATGGCTACACCTTC.

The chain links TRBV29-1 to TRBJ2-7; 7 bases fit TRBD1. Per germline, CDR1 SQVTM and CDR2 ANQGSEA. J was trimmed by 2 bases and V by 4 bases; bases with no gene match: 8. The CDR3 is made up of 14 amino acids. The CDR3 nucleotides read TGCAGCGTTGGGCGGCCAGGGGGAACCTACGAGCAGTACTTC. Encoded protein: CSVGRPGGTYEQYF.

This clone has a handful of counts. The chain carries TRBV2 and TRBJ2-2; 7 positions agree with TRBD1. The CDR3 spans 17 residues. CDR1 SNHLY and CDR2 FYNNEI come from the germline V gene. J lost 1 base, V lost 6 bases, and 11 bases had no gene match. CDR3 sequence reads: CASSLLGQPKNTGELFF. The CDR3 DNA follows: TGTGCCAGCAGCTTGCTGGGACAGCCAAAGAACACCGGGGAGCTGTTTTTT.

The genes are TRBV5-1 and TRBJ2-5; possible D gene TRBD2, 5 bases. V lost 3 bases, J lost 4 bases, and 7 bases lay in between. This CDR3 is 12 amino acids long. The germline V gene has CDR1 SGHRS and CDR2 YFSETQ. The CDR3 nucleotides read TGCGCCAGCAGCTCCGAGGGAGAGACCCAGTACTTC. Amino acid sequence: CASSSEGETQYF.

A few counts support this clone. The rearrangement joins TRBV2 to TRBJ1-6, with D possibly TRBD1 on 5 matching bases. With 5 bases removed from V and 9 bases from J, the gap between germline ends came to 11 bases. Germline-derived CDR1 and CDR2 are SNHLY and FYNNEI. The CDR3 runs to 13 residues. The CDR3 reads CASSLGGVSPLHF. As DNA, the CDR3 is TGTGCCAGCAGTCTGGGGGGGGTTTCACCCCTCCACTTT.

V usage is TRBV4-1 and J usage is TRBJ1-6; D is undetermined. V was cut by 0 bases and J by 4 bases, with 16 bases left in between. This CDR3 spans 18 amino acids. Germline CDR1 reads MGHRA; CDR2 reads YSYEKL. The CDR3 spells CASSQDIPLVPYNSPLHF. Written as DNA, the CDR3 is TGCGCCAGCAGCCAAGACATCCCCTTAGTCCCATATAATTCACCCCTCCACTTT.